The following is a T cell receptor beta chain sequence with its context. The TCR beta profiling, which covered VDJ combination and CDR3 sequence, was carried out using genomic DNA as the template. One entry per CDR3 protein results from TCRdb running MiXCR on the reads. Of about 190,000 distinct CDR3 sequences listed, 40% to 55% were seen once; the top ten hold 9.7%. This sample was included in a study of CD8+CD57+ T cells in acquired aplastic anemia. Patients included in sequencing had previously demonstrated CD8+CD57+ cell expansion by flow cytometry. No patient had been given any therapy when blood was sampled. V lost 3 bases and J 4 bases, leaving 7 bases between the germline ends. This CDR3 is 13 amino acids long.

The V gene is TRBV12-3 or TRBV12-4, the J gene TRBJ1-3; no reliable D call. Material for sequencing was sorted CD4+, CD8+, or CD8+CD57+ T cells (not recorded which) from PBMCs. This clonotype was sampled from a human donor with aplastic anemia. CDR3 sequence reads: CASSFYFGNTIYF. The DNA of the CDR3 is TGTGCCAGCAGTTTCTATTTCGGAAACACCATATATTTT.